The sample holds many counts of the clone carrying this TCR beta chain. The antigen remains unidentified. This record belongs to a study of T cell repertoires in cytomegalovirus infection. Study overall: CMV infection plus the matching HLA type was flagged by public TCR beta signatures.

Trimming left V 5 bases short and J 3 bases short, with 13 bases between. The germline V gene encodes CDR1 MDHEN and CDR2 SYDVKM. This CDR3 spans 14 amino acids. Regarding the study as a whole: Using cumulative public TCR beta family frequency, the authors identified those who carried CMV together with the relevant HLA. Ex vivo, HLA-C-restricted CMV-specific TCR beta clonotypes prevailed over the rest of the response.

TCRdb re-derived calls from the reads in MiXCR, one entry per CDR3 protein. Among roughly 45,000 distinct CDR3 sequences listed, approximately 22% were seen once. The sequenced sample consisted of PBMCs, sequenced either directly or after in vitro stimulation (not recorded which). The receptor was isolated from a human donor in good health (CMV status not recorded). Some clones in this sample may be carry-over from other donors' samples. V is TRBV28 and J is TRBJ2-5; the D gene is possibly TRBD2 (6 bases). The CDR3 protein is CASSPGTGEETQYF. The CDR3 region has the DNA TGTGCCAGCAGTCCCGGGACTGGAGAAGAGACCCAGTACTTC.